A selection of T cell receptor beta chains follows, all from one sample in a study of blood T cell repertoires in COVID-19. Clones were read by immunoSEQ multiplex PCR, and TCRdb kept only the in-frame ones, dropping some. The sample carries about 46,000 clones, 80% to 90% recorded once. The sequencing input was peripheral blood. The receptors come from a woman over 75 with COVID-19, enrolled during active disease. Both conserved end residues are part of each CDR3. D genes are given only for firm matches. Where a row states a size, it is once, few, many or the class of an expanded clone; other rows omit it.

size: -
J: TRBJ1-1
V: TRBV19
D: -
CDR3: CASSTSPDTEAFF
DNA: TGTGCCAGTAGTACCTCTCCGGACACTGAAGCTTTCTTT

size: -
J: TRBJ2-5
V: TRBV5-1
D: TRBD2
CDR3: CASSLESREGTQYF
DNA: TGCGCCAGCAGCTTGGAGTCCAGGGAGGGGACCCAGTACTTC

size: -
J: TRBJ1-1
V: TRBV28
D: -
CDR3: CASSLPVQGSMNTEAFF
DNA: TGTGCCAGCAGTTTACCCGTCCAGGGATCCATGAACACTGAAGCTTTCTTT

size: -
J: TRBJ2-3
V: TRBV7-2
D: TRBD2
CDR3: CASSKGTSGFTDTQYF
DNA: TGTGCCAGCAGCAAAGGGACTAGCGGCTTCACAGATACGCAGTATTTT

size: -
J: TRBJ1-5
V: TRBV5-3
D: TRBD1
CDR3: CARTHGQGGSRGNQPQHF
DNA: TGTGCCAGAACTCATGGACAGGGCGGTTCGAGGGGCAATCAGCCCCAGCATTTT

size: -
J: TRBJ1-5
V: TRBV6-6
D: TRBD1
CDR3: CASRDQGANQPQHF
DNA: TGTGCCAGCAGGGACCAGGGGGCTAATCAGCCCCAGCATTTT

size: few
J: TRBJ1-1
V: TRBV27
D: -
CDR3: CASRHDRTNTEAFF
DNA: TGTGCCAGCAGACATGACAGGACGAACACTGAAGCTTTCTTT

size: -
J: TRBJ1-2
V: TRBV27
D: -
CDR3: CASSPGPNSNYGYTF
DNA: TGTGCCAGCAGTCCCGGTCCTAATTCTAACTATGGCTACACCTTC

size: -
J: TRBJ1-1
V: TRBV10-3
D: TRBD1
CDR3: CAISPLGQSEAFF
DNA: TGTGCCATCAGTCCCTTGGGACAGTCTGAAGCTTTCTTT

size: -
J: TRBJ2-3
V: TRBV7-9
D: TRBD2
CDR3: CASSPPGGVDTQYF
DNA: TGTGCCAGCTCACCCCCCGGGGGGGTAGATACGCAGTATTTT

size: -
J: TRBJ1-5
V: TRBV19
D: -
CDR3: CREVRVVGENQPQHF
DNA: TGCCGGGAGGTCCGGGTGGTTGGAGAGAATCAGCCCCAGCATTTT

size: -
J: TRBJ2-1
V: TRBV19
D: TRBD2
CDR3: CASSPHGTSFNEQFF
DNA: TGTGCCAGTAGTCCTCACGGGACTAGCTTCAATGAGCAGTTCTTC

size: -
J: TRBJ2-1
V: TRBV2
D: TRBD2
CDR3: CASRETSGLYNEQFF
DNA: TGTGCCAGCAGGGAGACTAGCGGGCTCTACAATGAGCAGTTCTTC

size: -
J: TRBJ2-1
V: TRBV3-1/TRBV3-2
D: -
CDR3: CASSQGWIGKGFF
DNA: TGTGCCAGCAGCCAAGGTTGGATCGGGAAGGGGTTCTTC

size: -
J: TRBJ1-2
V: TRBV19
D: TRBD1
CDR3: CASSTRQGANYGYTF
DNA: TGTGCCAGTAGTACCCGACAGGGAGCTAACTATGGCTACACCTTC

size: -
J: TRBJ2-2
V: TRBV4-2
D: TRBD2
CDR3: CASSQEAGVIGELFF
DNA: TGTGCCAGCAGCCAAGAGGCGGGAGTGATCGGGGAGCTGTTTTTT

size: -
J: TRBJ1-2
V: TRBV7-9
D: -
CDR3: CASSVRTAYGYTF
DNA: TGTGCCAGCAGCGTAAGGACAGCCTATGGCTACACCTTC

size: -
J: TRBJ1-1
V: TRBV5-4
D: -
CDR3: CASSLAAGEAFF
DNA: TGTGCCAGCAGCTTGGCTGCAGGGGAAGCTTTCTTT

size: -
J: TRBJ1-1
V: TRBV28
D: -
CDR3: CASSFRHFENTEAFF
DNA: TGTGCCAGCAGTTTCCGTCACTTTGAAAACACTGAAGCTTTCTTT

size: few
J: TRBJ1-1
V: TRBV6-5
D: -
CDR3: CASRRDPQGGTEAFF
DNA: TGTGCCAGCAGGCGGGACCCCCAGGGAGGAACTGAAGCTTTCTTT

size: -
J: TRBJ2-2
V: TRBV29-1
D: TRBD2
CDR3: CSVVSSGSIGTGELFF
DNA: TGCAGCGTTGTATCTAGCGGGAGCATAGGCACCGGGGAGCTGTTTTTT

size: once
J: TRBJ2-7
V: TRBV13
D: TRBD2
CDR3: CASSPGTSYEQYF
DNA: TGTGCCAGCAGCCCCGGGACTAGCTACGAGCAGTACTTC

size: -
J: TRBJ1-5
V: TRBV2
D: -
CDR3: CASSLSRYQPQHF
DNA: TGTGCCAGCAGCCTGTCGCGTTACCAGCCCCAGCATTTT

size: -
J: TRBJ2-6
V: TRBV6-6
D: TRBD1
CDR3: CASSPGTGGSGANVLTF
DNA: TGTGCCAGCAGTCCCGGGACAGGGGGATCCGGGGCCAACGTCCTGACTTTC

size: -
J: TRBJ1-2
V: TRBV6-5
D: -
CDR3: CATQIPGGQSYTF
DNA: TGTGCCACTCAAATCCCCGGGGGGCAGAGCTACACCTTC

size: -
J: TRBJ1-5
V: TRBV28
D: -
CDR3: CASSPQQGSNQPQHF
DNA: TGTGCCAGCAGTCCCCAACAGGGTTCCAATCAGCCCCAGCATTTT

size: -
J: TRBJ1-2
V: TRBV6-5
D: -
CDR3: CASRTAGVDYGYTF
DNA: TGTGCCAGCAGGACGGCCGGGGTCGACTATGGCTACACCTTC

size: -
J: TRBJ1-2
V: TRBV6-2/TRBV6-3
D: -
CDR3: CASSYGSYGYTF
DNA: TGTGCCAGCAGTTACGGTAGTTATGGCTACACCTTC

size: once
J: TRBJ2-4
V: TRBV5-1
D: TRBD1
CDR3: CASSLTGGQDIQYF
DNA: TGCGCCAGCAGCTTAACAGGGGGGCAGGACATTCAGTACTTC

size: -
J: TRBJ1-1
V: TRBV6-6
D: -
CDR3: CASSYRYRAAGTEAFF
DNA: TGTGCCAGCAGTTACCGCTATAGAGCGGCCGGCACTGAAGCTTTCTTT

size: -
J: TRBJ2-7
V: TRBV4-3
D: -
CDR3: CASSQDLTREQYF
DNA: TGCGCCAGCAGCCAAGATCTAACGCGTGAGCAGTACTTC

size: -
J: TRBJ2-1
V: TRBV7-3
D: TRBD2
CDR3: CASSSSPGLGTFF
DNA: TGTGCCAGCAGCTCCTCGCCGGGACTAGGCACGTTCTTC

size: -
J: TRBJ2-2
V: TRBV5-6
D: TRBD2
CDR3: CASSRRAGVSGELFF
DNA: TGTGCCAGCAGCCGACGAGCGGGAGTGTCCGGGGAGCTGTTTTTT

size: -
J: TRBJ1-2
V: TRBV27
D: -
CDR3: CASSQTGYNYGYTF
DNA: TGTGCCAGCAGTCAGACAGGATATAACTATGGCTACACCTTC

size: -
J: TRBJ1-5
V: TRBV19
D: TRBD1
CDR3: CASSSLWDRDNQPQHF
DNA: TGTGCCAGTAGTTCGCTCTGGGACAGGGACAATCAGCCCCAGCATTTT

size: -
J: TRBJ2-7
V: TRBV25-1
D: TRBD1
CDR3: CASIPSRGRTYEQYF
DNA: TGTGCCAGCATCCCTTCCAGGGGGCGCACCTACGAGCAGTACTTC

size: -
J: TRBJ1-4
V: TRBV5-1
D: -
CDR3: CASSVDPGEKLFF
DNA: TGCGCCAGCAGCGTGGATCCGGGTGAAAAACTGTTTTTT

size: few
J: TRBJ2-7
V: TRBV7-2
D: TRBD2
CDR3: CASSLSGGHGIGQYF
DNA: TGTGCCAGCAGCTTAAGCGGGGGACACGGTATCGGGCAGTACTTC

size: -
J: TRBJ2-6
V: TRBV18
D: TRBD1
CDR3: CASSPSGTGGAGANVLTF
DNA: TGTGCCAGCTCACCCTCCGGGACAGGGGGAGCTGGGGCCAACGTCCTGACTTTC

size: -
J: TRBJ2-1
V: TRBV5-4
D: TRBD2
CDR3: CASSLDASGAGEQFF
DNA: TGTGCCAGCAGCTTGGATGCTAGCGGGGCGGGTGAGCAGTTCTTC

size: -
J: TRBJ2-3
V: TRBV27
D: TRBD1
CDR3: CASSLSIPGQGIRTDTQYF
DNA: TGTGCCAGCAGTTTATCGATACCCGGACAGGGTATAAGAACAGATACGCAGTATTTT

size: -
J: TRBJ2-5
V: TRBV5-1
D: -
CDR3: CASSSLPGTKETQYF
DNA: TGCGCCAGCAGCTCCCTACCGGGAACCAAAGAGACCCAGTACTTC

size: -
J: TRBJ1-6
V: TRBV7-8
D: -
CDR3: CASSLVSGSNSPLHF
DNA: TGTGCCAGCAGCTTAGTTTCTGGCAGTAATTCACCCCTCCACTTT

size: -
J: TRBJ2-3
V: TRBV20-1
D: TRBD2
CDR3: CSASGASGKGDTQYF
DNA: TGCAGTGCTAGTGGGGCTAGCGGGAAGGGGGATACGCAGTATTTT

size: once
J: TRBJ2-6
V: TRBV12-3/TRBV12-4
D: TRBD1
CDR3: CASSPDRGRVLTF
DNA: TGTGCCAGCAGTCCGGACAGGGGAAGGGTCCTGACTTTC

size: once
J: TRBJ1-6
V: TRBV5-6
D: TRBD1
CDR3: CASSLVDRGHSPLHF
DNA: TGTGCCAGCAGCTTGGTGGACAGGGGGCACTCACCCCTCCACTTT

size: -
J: TRBJ1-3
V: TRBV19
D: TRBD1
CDR3: CASRGSDRVDGNTIYF
DNA: TGTGCCAGTAGGGGAAGCGACAGGGTGGATGGAAACACCATATATTTT

size: -
J: TRBJ2-2
V: TRBV5-4
D: TRBD2
CDR3: CASSSPLAGGYGELFF
DNA: TGTGCCAGCAGCTCCCCCCTAGCGGGGGGGTACGGGGAGCTGTTTTTT

size: -
J: TRBJ1-4
V: TRBV18
D: -
CDR3: CASSGGTNEKLFF
DNA: TGTGCCAGCTCAGGAGGGACCAATGAAAAACTGTTTTTT

size: -
J: TRBJ2-6
V: TRBV7-9
D: TRBD2
CDR3: CASSLGGTSGNSGANVLTF
DNA: TGTGCCAGCAGCTTAGGGGGGACTAGCGGGAACTCTGGGGCCAACGTCCTGACTTTC

size: -
J: TRBJ2-3
V: TRBV5-6
D: -
CDR3: CASSIGTRGDTQYF
DNA: TGTGCCAGCAGCATCGGGACTCGAGGGGATACGCAGTATTTT

size: -
J: TRBJ1-2
V: TRBV7-2
D: TRBD1
CDR3: CASSLEGTGANYGYTF
DNA: TGTGCCAGCAGCTTAGAAGGAACAGGGGCGAACTATGGCTACACCTTC

size: -
J: TRBJ2-5
V: TRBV9
D: TRBD2
CDR3: CASSEGLADQETQYF
DNA: TGTGCCAGCAGCGAGGGACTAGCGGATCAAGAGACCCAGTACTTC

size: -
J: TRBJ1-1
V: TRBV7-3
D: -
CDR3: CASSLYMNTEAFF
DNA: TGTGCCAGCAGCTTATATATGAACACTGAAGCTTTCTTT

size: -
J: TRBJ2-2
V: TRBV6-5
D: TRBD1
CDR3: CAASGTGVPGELFF
DNA: TGTGCCGCTTCCGGGACAGGGGTGCCCGGGGAGCTGTTTTTT